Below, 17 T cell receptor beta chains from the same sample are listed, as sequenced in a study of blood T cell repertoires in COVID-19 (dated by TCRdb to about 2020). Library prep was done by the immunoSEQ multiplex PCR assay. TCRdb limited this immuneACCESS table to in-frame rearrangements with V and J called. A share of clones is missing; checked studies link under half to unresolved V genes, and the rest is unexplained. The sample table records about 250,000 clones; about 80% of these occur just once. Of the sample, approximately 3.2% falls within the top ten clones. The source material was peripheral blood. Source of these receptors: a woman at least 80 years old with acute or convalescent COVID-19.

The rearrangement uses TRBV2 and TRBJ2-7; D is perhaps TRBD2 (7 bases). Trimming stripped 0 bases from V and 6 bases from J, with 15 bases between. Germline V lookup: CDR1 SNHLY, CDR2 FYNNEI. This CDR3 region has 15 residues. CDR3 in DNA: TGTGCCAGCAGTGAAGCGCGGGGGCCCGGTGCCGAGCAGTACTTC. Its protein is CASSEARGPGAEQYF.

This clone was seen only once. CDR3 amino acids: CASSQGSRTSTDTQYF. For the CDR3, the DNA is TGCGCCAGCAGCCAAGGGTCGAGGACTTCCACAGATACGCAGTATTTT. The rearrangement joins TRBV4-1 to TRBJ2-3; D may be TRBD2 (5 bases). V lost 1 base, J lost 2 bases, and 13 bases lay in between. Germline V gives CDR1 MGHRA, CDR2 YSYEKL. The CDR3 spans 16 residues.

The DNA for the CDR3 is TGCAGCGTTAATCAGGGGGCGTCTGGAAACACCATATATTTT. Translating gives CSVNQGASGNTIYF. This rearrangement joins TRBV29-1 to TRBJ1-3; 8 bases align to TRBD1. The CDR3 has 14 residues. Losses at the gene ends were 5 bases for V and 1 base for J; bases not matched to a gene: 4. In germline, CDR1 is SQVTM, CDR2 ANQGSEA.

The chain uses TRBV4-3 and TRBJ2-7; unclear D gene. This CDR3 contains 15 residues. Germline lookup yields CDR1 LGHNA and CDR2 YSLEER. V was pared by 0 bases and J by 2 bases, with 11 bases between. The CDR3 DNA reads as TGCGCCAGCAGCCAAGATCGTGCAGGCGCCTACGAGCAGTACTTC. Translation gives CASSQDRAGAYEQYF.

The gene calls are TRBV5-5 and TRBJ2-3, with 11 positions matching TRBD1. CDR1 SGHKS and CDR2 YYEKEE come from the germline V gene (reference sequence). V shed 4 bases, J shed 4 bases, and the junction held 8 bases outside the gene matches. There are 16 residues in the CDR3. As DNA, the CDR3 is TGTGCCAGCAGCCAAGGACAGGGGGCGTCGTCAGATACGCAGTATTTT. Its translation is CASSQGQGASSDTQYF.

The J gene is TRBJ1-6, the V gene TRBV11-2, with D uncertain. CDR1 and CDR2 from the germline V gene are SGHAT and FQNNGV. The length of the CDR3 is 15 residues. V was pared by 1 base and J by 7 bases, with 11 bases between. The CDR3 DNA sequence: TGTGCCAGCAGCTTAGGTCCCGGGTCCAATTCACCCCTCCACTTT. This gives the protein CASSLGPGSNSPLHF.

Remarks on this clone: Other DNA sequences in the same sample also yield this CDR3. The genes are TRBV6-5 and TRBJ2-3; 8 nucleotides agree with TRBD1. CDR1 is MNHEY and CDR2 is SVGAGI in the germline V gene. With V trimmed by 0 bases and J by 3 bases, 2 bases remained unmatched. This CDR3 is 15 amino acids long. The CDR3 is CASSYSGTGTDTQYF. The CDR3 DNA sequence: TGTGCCAGCAGTTACTCGGGGACAGGTACAGATACGCAGTATTTT.

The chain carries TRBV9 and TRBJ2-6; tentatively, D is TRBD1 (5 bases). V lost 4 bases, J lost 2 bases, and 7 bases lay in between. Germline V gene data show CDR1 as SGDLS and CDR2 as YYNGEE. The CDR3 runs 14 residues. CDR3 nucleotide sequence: TGTGCCAGCAGCTTCAGGGCTGGGGCCAACGTCCTGACTTTC. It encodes CASSFRAGANVLTF.

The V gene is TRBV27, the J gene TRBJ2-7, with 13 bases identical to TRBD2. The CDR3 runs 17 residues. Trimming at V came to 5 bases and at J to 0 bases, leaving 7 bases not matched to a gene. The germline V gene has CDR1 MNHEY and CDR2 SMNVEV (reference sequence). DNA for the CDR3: TGTGCCAGCAGTAGGACTAGCGGGAGAGGGGACTCCTACGAGCAGTACTTC. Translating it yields CASSRTSGRGDSYEQYF.

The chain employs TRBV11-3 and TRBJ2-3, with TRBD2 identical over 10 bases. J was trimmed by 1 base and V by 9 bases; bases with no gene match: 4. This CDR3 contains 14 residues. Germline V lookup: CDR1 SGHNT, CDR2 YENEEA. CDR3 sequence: CARSGTSGTDTQYF. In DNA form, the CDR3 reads TGTGCCAGGAGCGGGACTAGCGGCACAGATACGCAGTATTTT.

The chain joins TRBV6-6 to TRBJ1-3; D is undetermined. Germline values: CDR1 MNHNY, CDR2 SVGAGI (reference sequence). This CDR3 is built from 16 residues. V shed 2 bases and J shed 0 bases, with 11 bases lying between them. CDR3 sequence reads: CASSYPRPTSGNTIYF. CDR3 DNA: TGTGCCAGCAGTTACCCGCGGCCTACCTCTGGAAACACCATATATTTT.

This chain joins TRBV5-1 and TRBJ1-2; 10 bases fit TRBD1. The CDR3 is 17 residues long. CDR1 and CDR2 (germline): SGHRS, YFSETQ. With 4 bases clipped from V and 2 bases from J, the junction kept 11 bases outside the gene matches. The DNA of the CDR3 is TGCGCCAGCAGCCCCACAACGCCGACAGGGGGCAACTATGGCTACACCTTC. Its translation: CASSPTTPTGGNYGYTF.

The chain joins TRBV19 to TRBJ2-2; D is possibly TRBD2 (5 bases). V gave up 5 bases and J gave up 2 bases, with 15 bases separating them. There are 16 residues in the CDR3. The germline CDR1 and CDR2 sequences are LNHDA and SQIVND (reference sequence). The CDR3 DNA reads TGTGCCAGTAGTTACCTCCGGGGAGATAACACCGGGGAGCTGTTTTTT. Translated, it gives CASSYLRGDNTGELFF.

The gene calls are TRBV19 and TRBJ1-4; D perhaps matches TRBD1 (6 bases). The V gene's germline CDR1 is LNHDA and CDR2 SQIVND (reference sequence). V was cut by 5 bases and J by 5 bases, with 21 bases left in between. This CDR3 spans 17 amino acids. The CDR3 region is CASSLLTGWDRNEKLFF. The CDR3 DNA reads TGTGCCAGTAGTTTGCTGACAGGATGGGATCGGAATGAAAAACTGTTTTTT.

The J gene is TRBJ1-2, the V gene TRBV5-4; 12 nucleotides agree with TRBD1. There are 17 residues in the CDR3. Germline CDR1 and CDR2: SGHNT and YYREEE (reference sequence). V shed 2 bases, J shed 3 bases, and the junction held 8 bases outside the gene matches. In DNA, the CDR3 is TGTGCCAGCAGCTTCGGCGGGACAGGGGGCGAAGACTATGGCTACACCTTC. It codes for CASSFGGTGGEDYGYTF.

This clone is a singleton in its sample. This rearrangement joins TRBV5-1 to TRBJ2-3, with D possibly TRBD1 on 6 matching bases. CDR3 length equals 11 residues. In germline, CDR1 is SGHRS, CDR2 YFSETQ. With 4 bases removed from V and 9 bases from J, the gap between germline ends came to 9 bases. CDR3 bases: TGCGCCAGCAGCGCGACAGGAACGCAGTATTTT. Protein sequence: CASSATGTQYF.

The DNA for the CDR3 is TGTGCCAGTAGTATTCGCCGACAGTACAATGAGCAGTTCTTC. Protein product: CASSIRRQYNEQFF. The chain has TRBV19 and TRBJ2-1; the D gene is possibly TRBD1 (5 bases). The CDR3 is made up of 14 amino acids. In germline, CDR1 is LNHDA, CDR2 SQIVND (reference sequence). Trimming cost V 3 bases and J 4 bases, with 10 bases left between them.